These 16 T cell receptor beta chains were sequenced from one sample in a study of cytomegalovirus exposure and HLA in healthy donors. Using immunoSEQ multiplex PCR, the repertoire was profiled, and TCRdb retains in-frame clones only, with some absent. The sample includes about 220,000 clones, just under 90% of them seen just once. Sequenced input: PBMCs. These receptors originate from a man between 18 and 35 years old in good health and CMV-seronegative.

J is TRBJ1-1 and V is TRBV7-9; 8 bases map to TRBD1. The germline CDR1 and CDR2 sequences are SEHNR and FQNEAQ (reference sequence). V lost 5 bases and J lost 7; bases outside the gene matches: 3. The CDR3 spans 12 residues. The CDR3 is CASSQGAYEAFF. CDR3 DNA sequence: TGTGCCAGCAGCCAGGGGGCCTATGAAGCTTTCTTT.

The CDR3 coding sequence is TGTGCCAGCAGCTCGTCCCTAGGGAGCTACAATGAGCAGTTCTTC. Translated, it gives CASSSSLGSYNEQFF. The chain has TRBV11-2 and TRBJ2-1, with D perhaps TRBD2 (5 bases). Germline CDR1 and CDR2: SGHAT and FQNNGV. V lost 4 bases, J lost 3 bases, and 13 bases lay in between. The CDR3 sequence is 15 residues long.

This chain links TRBV11-2 with TRBJ2-4, with TRBD2 matching over 10 bases. The CDR3 covers 15 residues. The V segment lost 5 bases and the J segment 4 bases; nucleotides outside the gene matches: 5. Germline CDR1 and CDR2: SGHAT and FQNNGV. The CDR3 is CASSRIAGGKNIQYF. The CDR3 nucleotides read TGTGCCAGCAGCCGGATAGCGGGGGGTAAAAACATTCAGTACTTC.

V usage is TRBV9 and J usage is TRBJ2-1; 7 bases align to TRBD2. There are 16 residues in the CDR3. Per germline, CDR1 SGDLS and CDR2 YYNGEE. Unmatched junction bases numbered 11, after V lost 4 bases and J lost 4 bases. The chain's CDR3 is CASSPTRGELYNEQFF. CDR3 nucleotides: TGTGCCAGCAGCCCGACCCGGGGGGAACTTTACAATGAGCAGTTCTTC.

V usage is TRBV7-2 and J usage is TRBJ2-7; possible D gene TRBD1, 6 bases. The germline V and J ends were trimmed by 2 bases and 4 bases, with 12 bases remaining between them. Germline V lookup: CDR1 SGHTA, CDR2 FQGNSA. This CDR3 comprises 14 residues. CDR3 sequence (DNA): TGTGCCAGCAGCTTACAACAGGGAAGGTACGAGCAGTACTTC. This translates into CASSLQQGRYEQYF.

The chain recombines TRBV11-3 with TRBJ2-1; TRBD1 is a possible D gene (6 bases). Germline V lookup: CDR1 SGHNT, CDR2 YENEEA. The CDR3 loop spans 14 amino acids. The germline V and J ends were trimmed by 4 bases and 7 bases, with 14 bases remaining between them. The chain's CDR3 is CASSSPGQGNEQFF. CDR3 DNA: TGTGCCAGCAGCTCGCCGGGACAAGGGAATGAGCAGTTCTTC.

This chain connects TRBV18 to TRBJ2-1, with D perhaps matching TRBD1 (6 bases). Trimming shortened V by 5 bases and J by 7 bases, and 21 bases separated the two germline ends. CDR1 and CDR2 (germline): KGHSH, LQKENI. The CDR3 runs to 16 residues. The CDR3 loop is CASSVNQGLTWNEQFF. In DNA, the CDR3 is TGTGCCAGCTCAGTAAACCAGGGGCTGACCTGGAATGAGCAGTTCTTC.

The chain has TRBV28 and TRBJ1-2; TRBD1 agrees at 7 bases. The germline gives CDR1 MDHEN, CDR2 SYDVKM. The CDR3 totals 13 residues. V was clipped by 10 bases and J by 2 bases; unmatched bases: 7. Here the CDR3 DNA reads TGTGCCACTACCCGGGACAGCAACTATGGCTACACCTTC. Amino acids: CATTRDSNYGYTF.

The chain joins TRBV7-9 to TRBJ2-1; 13 bases are shared with TRBD2. This CDR3 has 16 amino acids. Trimming took 5 bases from V and 4 from J; bases not matched to a gene: 5. Germline V gene lookup returns CDR1 SEHNR and CDR2 FQNEAQ (reference sequence). The CDR3 region is CASSQKGLAGYNEQFF. The DNA for the CDR3 is TGTGCCAGCAGCCAAAAGGGACTAGCGGGGTACAATGAGCAGTTCTTC. Full variable domain (outside the CDR3, taken from reference TRBV7-9 and TRBJ2-1): DTGVSQNPRHKITKRGQNVTFRCDPISEHNRLYWYRQTLGQGPEFLTYFQNEAQLEKSRLLSDRFSAERPKGSFSTLEIQRTEQGDSAMYLCASSQKGLAGYNEQFFGPGTRLTVL.

The chain carries TRBV4-3 and TRBJ2-1; D is undetermined. The V gene's germline CDR1 is LGHNA and CDR2 YSLEER. The V end was cut by 1 base, the J end by 0 bases, with 4 bases between. The CDR3 has 14 residues. The CDR3 nucleotides are TGCGCCAGCAGCCAAGGAGTCTCCTACAATGAGCAGTTCTTC. Translated, it gives CASSQGVSYNEQFF.

This clone appeared a single time. The V gene is TRBV5-1, the J gene TRBJ2-5, with a weak D call TRBD2 (5 bases). V lost 4 bases and J 2 bases, leaving 15 bases between the germline ends. Germline-derived CDR1 and CDR2 are SGHRS and YFSETQ. The CDR3 totals 15 residues. CDR3 protein: CASSPDGEWQETQYF. The CDR3 DNA is TGCGCCAGCAGCCCTGACGGGGAATGGCAAGAGACCCAGTACTTC.

This clone was observed a few times. V gene TRBV9 combines with J gene TRBJ2-6; 9 bases match TRBD2. This CDR3 comprises 18 residues. The ends lost 1 base at V and 0 bases at J; junction bases unmatched: 5. Germline V gene lookup returns CDR1 SGDLS and CDR2 YYNGEE. The DNA of the CDR3 is TGTGCCAGCAGCGTACTAGCGGGACTATCCTCTGGGGCCAACGTCCTGACTTTC. Translation: CASSVLAGLSSGANVLTF.

This sequence joins TRBV11-2 and TRBJ1-1; D ambiguous. Germline values: CDR1 SGHAT, CDR2 FQNNGV. The CDR3 contains 12 residues. The V and J ends lost 2 bases and 5 bases respectively, with 6 bases between them. The CDR3 loop is CASSLIQTEAFF. CDR3 coding DNA: TGTGCCAGCAGCTTAATCCAAACTGAAGCTTTCTTT.

The chain is built from TRBV13 and TRBJ2-2, with D possibly TRBD2 on 6 matching bases. Germline V gives CDR1 PRHDT, CDR2 FYEKMQ (reference sequence). Trimming shortened V by 5 bases and J by 1 base, and 17 bases separated the two germline ends. CDR3 size: 17 residues. The CDR3 loop reads CASSPGPSGLNTGELFF. In DNA form, the CDR3 reads TGTGCCAGCAGCCCCGGACCAAGCGGGCTGAACACCGGGGAGCTGTTTTTT.

This chain uses TRBV5-1 with TRBJ2-7; tentatively, D is TRBD2 (6 bases). The germline gives CDR1 SGHRS, CDR2 YFSETQ. V shed 1 base and J shed 6 bases, with 23 bases lying between them. The CDR3 covers 17 residues. CDR3 region: CASSLRDLLGGGSEQYF. For the CDR3, the DNA is TGCGCCAGCAGCTTGAGGGACTTACTTGGTGGGGGATCCGAGCAGTACTTC.

This chain uses TRBV7-9 with TRBJ1-2, with D maybe TRBD1 (6 bases). CDR1 and CDR2 from the germline V gene are SEHNR and FQNEAQ (reference sequence). Trimming took off 6 bases at V and 5 bases at J, with 16 bases between the two ends. This CDR3 has 14 residues. CDR3 coding DNA: TGTGCCAGCAGTCTCAACAGGGACCCTTATGGCTACACCTTC. It specifies CASSLNRDPYGYTF.